One and the same sample provided the 30 T cell receptor beta chains below, sequenced in a study of siplizumab effects on memory and regulatory T cells. Produced via immunoSEQ multiplex PCR; TCRdb's table is partial and in-frame only. The sample includes 98,000 or so clones, approximately 93% of them seen just once. Material for sequencing was Tregs sorted from blood. The source is a human donor in good health.

The rearrangement joins TRBV5-1 to TRBJ2-3; D not resolved. CDR1 is SGHRS, CDR2 YFSETQ, per germline. The CDR3 totals 14 residues. Trimming took 0 bases from V and 3 from J, leaving 8 bases between them. The CDR3 region is CASSLAMQTDTQYF. CDR3 DNA sequence: TGCGCCAGCAGCTTGGCAATGCAAACAGATACGCAGTATTTT.

This clone came up once. The CDR3 region is CASSPPRLAGWSSYNEQFF. In DNA, the CDR3 is TGTGCCAGCTCACCACCTAGACTAGCGGGTTGGAGCTCCTACAATGAGCAGTTCTTC. The chain links TRBV18 to TRBJ2-1; 10 bases are a match to TRBD2. The germline V gene encodes CDR1 KGHSH and CDR2 LQKENI. With 0 bases clipped from V and 0 bases from J, the junction kept 8 bases outside the gene matches. The CDR3 spans 19 residues.

The chain has TRBV4-2 and TRBJ2-1; TRBD2 aligns across 7 bases. This CDR3 contains 16 residues. V shed 0 bases, J shed 0 bases, and the junction held 2 bases outside the gene matches. Germline V gene sequence: CDR1 LGHNA, CDR2 YNFKEQ. CDR3 sequence: CASSQERLASYNEQFF. DNA for the CDR3: TGTGCCAGCAGCCAAGAAAGACTAGCCTCCTACAATGAGCAGTTCTTC.

V gene TRBV5-6 combines with J gene TRBJ2-1, with 11 bases lining up with TRBD2. The CDR3 runs 16 residues. J was trimmed by 8 bases and V by 4 bases; bases with no gene match: 11. In germline, CDR1 is SGHDT, CDR2 YYEEEE. The chain's CDR3 is CASSGILAGAWYEQFF. In DNA form, the CDR3 reads TGTGCCAGCAGCGGAATACTAGCGGGGGCTTGGTATGAGCAGTTCTTC.

V usage is TRBV4-1 and J usage is TRBJ2-2; 15 nucleotides line up with TRBD2. Unmatched junction bases numbered 12, after V lost 9 bases and J lost 4 bases. Germline V gives CDR1 MGHRA, CDR2 YSYEKL. There are 18 residues in the CDR3. The CDR3, as DNA: TGCGCCAGTCAAGCCGGACTAGCGGGAGGGCCAGGCACCGGGGAGCTGTTTTTT. It codes for CASQAGLAGGPGTGELFF.

The CDR3, as DNA: TGTGCCAGCAGTGACGGGACAGGGGGCCTCGAGCAGTACTTC. This translates into CASSDGTGGLEQYF. This chain uses TRBV6-1 with TRBJ2-7; 12 bases map to TRBD1. There are 14 residues in the CDR3. V was pared by 3 bases and J by 6 bases, with 3 bases of the junction left unmatched. Germline values: CDR1 MNHNS, CDR2 SASEGT.

V is TRBV5-4 and J is TRBJ2-7, with 9 bases that match TRBD1. The CDR3 consists of 16 residues. Germline assignment: CDR1 SGHNT and CDR2 YYREEE (reference sequence). V lost 4 bases, J lost 3 bases, and 11 bases stayed unmatched. The CDR3, as DNA: TGTGCCAGCAGCGGGGCGTCACAGGGGGCGGTCTACGAGCAGTACTTC. Protein sequence: CASSGASQGAVYEQYF.

The V call is TRBV6-1, the J call TRBJ1-4; D is unclear. CDR1 is MNHNS, CDR2 SASEGT, per germline. The V end was cut by 1 base, the J end by 0 bases, with 3 bases between. The CDR3 length is 14 residues. The CDR3 DNA sequence: TGTGCCAGCAGTGAAGGGTCAACTAATGAAAAACTGTTTTTT. Translated, it gives CASSEGSTNEKLFF.

The V call is TRBV7-8, the J call TRBJ2-6, with a tentative D call TRBD1 (5 bases). The V gene's germline CDR1 is SGHVS and CDR2 FQNEAQ. The V gene lost 5 bases and the J gene lost 3 bases, with 20 bases spanning the gap. The CDR3 has 18 residues. The CDR3 spells CASSQPTVSLVGANVLTF. CDR3 bases: TGTGCCAGCAGCCAGCCGACAGTCTCCTTGGTTGGGGCCAACGTCCTGACTTTC. Using reference TRBV7-8 and TRBJ2-6 for the parts outside the CDR3, the full variable domain is GAGVSQSPRYKVAKRGQDVALRCDPISGHVSLFWYQQALGQGPEFLTYFQNEAQLDKSGLPSDRFFAERPEGSVSTLKIQRTQQEDSAVYLCASSQPTVSLVGANVLTFGAGSRLTVL.

The chain employs TRBV7-8 and TRBJ2-5; 10 bases line up with TRBD1. This CDR3 has 15 residues. The junction had 8 bases not matched to a gene; V was cut back by 5 bases and J by 5 bases. Germline CDR1 SGHVS, CDR2 FQNEAQ. The CDR3 loop is CASSRPTGGAETQYF. CDR3 bases: TGTGCCAGCAGCCGCCCGACAGGGGGCGCCGAGACCCAGTACTTC.

This clone was picked up a small number of times. The V and J genes are TRBV7-9 and TRBJ1-4; D possibly corresponds to TRBD1 (6 bases). Trimming pared 3 bases from V and 7 bases from J, leaving 12 bases between. Germline V gene sequence: CDR1 SEHNR, CDR2 FQNEAQ (reference sequence). The CDR3 covers 14 residues. CDR3 region: CASSFIRDTEKLFF. In DNA, the CDR3 is TGTGCCAGCAGCTTTATCCGGGACACTGAAAAACTGTTTTTT.

The V gene is TRBV19, the J gene TRBJ1-2; TRBD1 might be the D (5 bases). Trimming cost V 2 bases and J 6 bases, with 13 bases left between them. CDR3 length: 14 residues. Germline V gives CDR1 LNHDA, CDR2 SQIVND (reference sequence). Here the CDR3 reads CASSIIGGENGYTF. The CDR3 coding sequence is TGTGCCAGTAGTATAATAGGAGGGGAAAATGGCTACACCTTC. The variable domain in full, with the rest retrieved from reference TRBV19 and TRBJ1-2, is DGGITQSPKYLFRKEGQNVTLSCEQNLNHDAMYWYRQDPGQGLRLIYYSQIVNDFQKGDIAEGYSVSREKKESFPLTVTSAQKNPTAFYLCASSIIGGENGYTFGSGTRLTVV.

Only a few counts were recorded for this clone. The gene calls are TRBV2 and TRBJ1-6; weak D call: TRBD1 (5 bases). The CDR3 spans 15 residues. Germline V gene lookup returns CDR1 SNHLY and CDR2 FYNNEI. V was cut by 3 bases and J by 12 bases, with 18 bases left in between. The CDR3 DNA reads TGTGCCAGCAGTGATGGGGCAGGGCCCAGTGAACCCCTCCACTTT. Translated: CASSDGAGPSEPLHF.

V gene TRBV25-1 combines with J gene TRBJ2-7; D is undetermined. V was trimmed by 5 bases and J by 6 bases, leaving 14 bases between them. This CDR3 region has 13 residues. CDR1 and CDR2 from the germline V gene are MGHDK and SYGVNS. CDR3 loop: CASSFGSGIEQYF. CDR3 DNA sequence: TGTGCCAGCAGTTTCGGGTCCGGTATCGAGCAGTACTTC.

The V and J genes are TRBV11-3 and TRBJ2-1; 10 bases align to TRBD2. The CDR3 has 15 amino acids. With V trimmed by 2 bases and J by 7 bases, 5 bases remained unmatched. The germline gives CDR1 SGHNT, CDR2 YENEEA. CDR3 region: CASSLTAGGLNEQFF. CDR3 nucleotides: TGTGCCAGCAGCTTAACAGCGGGAGGGTTGAATGAGCAGTTCTTC.

This chain uses TRBV18 with TRBJ1-4, with a weak D call TRBD1 (5 bases). The CDR3 runs to 14 residues. Germline V gene sequence: CDR1 KGHSH, CDR2 LQKENI. V was clipped by 5 bases and J by 10 bases, with 17 bases between them. CDR3 in DNA: TGTGCCAGCTCAACCGGGACCCTGGAGCGAAAACTGTTTTTT. Translating it yields CASSTGTLERKLFF.

This CDR3 is CASSKGQGVGSTEAFF. The CDR3 nucleotides read TGTGCCAGCAGCAAGGGACAGGGGGTCGGAAGCACTGAAGCTTTCTTT. The rearrangement links TRBV5-4 to TRBJ1-1; 11 nucleotides line up with TRBD1. The ends lost 4 bases at V and 4 bases at J; junction bases unmatched: 9. Germline V lookup: CDR1 SGHNT, CDR2 YYREEE (reference sequence). The CDR3 covers 16 residues.

The chain employs TRBV5-6 and TRBJ2-7, with D possibly TRBD1 on 5 matching bases. The CDR3 runs to 14 residues. The germline V gene encodes CDR1 SGHDT and CDR2 YYEEEE. Between the trimmed V and J ends, which lost 2 bases and 7 bases, there was a span of 16 bases. The CDR3 loop reads CASSFMFRAREQYF. CDR3 DNA sequence: TGTGCCAGCAGCTTTATGTTCAGGGCGCGGGAGCAGTACTTC.

The V call is TRBV7-3, the J call TRBJ2-7, with 8 bases matching TRBD2. After removal of 4 bases from V and 6 bases from J, the junction contained 14 bases not matched to a gene. The CDR3 consists of 16 residues. The V gene's germline CDR1 is SGHTA and CDR2 FQGTGA. The CDR3 region is CASSSHGGEGIPEQYF. In DNA, the CDR3 is TGTGCCAGCAGCTCCCACGGGGGGGAGGGAATTCCCGAGCAGTACTTC.

The V and J genes are TRBV9 and TRBJ2-1; tentative D call: TRBD2 (6 bases). V was cut by 0 bases and J by 4 bases, with 11 bases left in between. The CDR3 is 15 residues long. CDR1 and CDR2 (germline): SGDLS, YYNGEE. As DNA, the CDR3 is TGTGCCAGCAGCGTAGTGGGTAGCGGTTACAATGAGCAGTTCTTC. Protein sequence: CASSVVGSGYNEQFF.

The chain joins TRBV10-3 to TRBJ2-7; D gene uncertain. Trimming pared 1 base from V and 7 bases from J, leaving 5 bases between. This CDR3 spans 11 amino acids. CDR1 ENHRY and CDR2 SYGVKD come from the germline V gene. DNA for the CDR3: TGTGCCATCAGTGAGTTACGAGAGCAGTACTTC. Residues: CAISELREQYF.

The rearrangement uses TRBV6-6 and TRBJ2-7, with TRBD1 matching over 7 bases. CDR1 and CDR2 from the germline V gene are MNHNY and SVGAGI (reference sequence). The trim removed 2 bases at V and 2 bases at J, leaving 0 bases unmatched. This CDR3 spans 13 amino acids. The CDR3 spells CASSYDRAYEQYF. CDR3 sequence (DNA): TGTGCCAGCAGTTACGACAGGGCCTACGAGCAGTACTTC.

The chain combines TRBV11-3 with TRBJ2-3; D remains ambiguous. Germline V gene lookup returns CDR1 SGHNT and CDR2 YENEEA. With 0 bases removed from V and 3 bases from J, the gap between germline ends came to 7 bases. The CDR3 is 14 residues long. The CDR3 DNA follows: TGTGCCAGCAGCTTAGAAGCAGCAACAGATACGCAGTATTTT. As protein: CASSLEAATDTQYF.

CDR3 sequence (DNA): TGTGCCAGCAGCTTAGTAAGCACTGAAGCTTTCTTT. Its translation is CASSLVSTEAFF. The rearrangement uses TRBV13 and TRBJ1-1; D gene unclear. Trimming pared 1 base from V and 4 bases from J, leaving 4 bases between. Germline values: CDR1 PRHDT, CDR2 FYEKMQ (reference sequence). CDR3 length: 12 amino acids.

J is TRBJ1-6 and V is TRBV19, with D hard to call. Germline V gene data show CDR1 as LNHDA and CDR2 as SQIVND (reference sequence). This CDR3 has 15 amino acids. V was clipped by 4 bases and J by 0 bases, with 7 bases between them. CDR3 nucleotide sequence: TGTGCCAGTAGTACCTCGGGCTCCTATAATTCACCCCTCCACTTT. The encoded protein is CASSTSGSYNSPLHF.

The rearrangement links TRBV4-1 to TRBJ2-3, with 12 bases fitting TRBD2. The CDR3 is 21 residues long. The junction had 15 bases not matched to a gene; V was cut back by 0 bases and J by 2 bases. CDR1 is MGHRA, CDR2 YSYEKL, per germline. CDR3 coding DNA: TGCGCCAGCAGCCAAGATAATGGGCAGACTAGCGGGGGTTCATTCACAGATACGCAGTATTTT. It is translated as CASSQDNGQTSGGSFTDTQYF.

The V call is TRBV18, the J call TRBJ2-7; D ambiguous. The CDR3 length is 14 residues. Germline V lookup: CDR1 KGHSH, CDR2 LQKENI. V was trimmed by 3 bases and J by 0 bases, leaving 9 bases between them. The CDR3 loop is CASSPTLNSYEQYF. The CDR3 bases are TGTGCCAGCTCACCGACCTTGAACTCCTACGAGCAGTACTTC.

This sequence joins TRBV15 and TRBJ2-2; tentatively, D is TRBD1 (5 bases). V was cut by 0 bases and J by 5 bases, with 10 bases left in between. The CDR3 totals 15 residues. Germline CDR1 is LNHNV and CDR2 is YYDKDF (reference sequence). CDR3 nucleotides: TGTGCCACCAGCAGAGATCTAGGGGAAACCGGGGAGCTGTTTTTT. This sequence encodes CATSRDLGETGELFF.

The chain employs TRBV7-2 and TRBJ2-7, with D perhaps TRBD1 (5 bases). The CDR3 has 15 amino acids. The V end was cut by 5 bases, the J end by 1 base, with 15 bases between. From germline, CDR1 is SGHTA and CDR2 FQGNSA. The CDR3 loop reads CASSRTRERSYEQYF. The CDR3 DNA sequence: TGTGCCAGCAGCCGCACCAGGGAAAGATCCTACGAGCAGTACTTC.

This chain joins TRBV15 and TRBJ2-7; D is tentatively TRBD1 or TRBD2 (5 bases each). The germline V gene has CDR1 LNHNV and CDR2 YYDKDF (reference sequence). The CDR3 totals 13 residues. The V end was cut by 0 bases, the J end by 4 bases, with 7 bases between. This CDR3 reads CATSREGEYEQYF. In DNA, the CDR3 is TGTGCCACCAGCAGAGAAGGGGAGTACGAGCAGTACTTC. Full variable domain (rest looked up from reference TRBV15 and TRBJ2-7): DAMVIQNPRYQVTQFGKPVTLSCSQTLNHNVMYWYQQKSSQAPKLLFHYYDKDFNNEADTPDNFQSRRPNTSFCFLDIRSPGLGDTAMYLCATSREGEYEQYFGPGTRLTVT.